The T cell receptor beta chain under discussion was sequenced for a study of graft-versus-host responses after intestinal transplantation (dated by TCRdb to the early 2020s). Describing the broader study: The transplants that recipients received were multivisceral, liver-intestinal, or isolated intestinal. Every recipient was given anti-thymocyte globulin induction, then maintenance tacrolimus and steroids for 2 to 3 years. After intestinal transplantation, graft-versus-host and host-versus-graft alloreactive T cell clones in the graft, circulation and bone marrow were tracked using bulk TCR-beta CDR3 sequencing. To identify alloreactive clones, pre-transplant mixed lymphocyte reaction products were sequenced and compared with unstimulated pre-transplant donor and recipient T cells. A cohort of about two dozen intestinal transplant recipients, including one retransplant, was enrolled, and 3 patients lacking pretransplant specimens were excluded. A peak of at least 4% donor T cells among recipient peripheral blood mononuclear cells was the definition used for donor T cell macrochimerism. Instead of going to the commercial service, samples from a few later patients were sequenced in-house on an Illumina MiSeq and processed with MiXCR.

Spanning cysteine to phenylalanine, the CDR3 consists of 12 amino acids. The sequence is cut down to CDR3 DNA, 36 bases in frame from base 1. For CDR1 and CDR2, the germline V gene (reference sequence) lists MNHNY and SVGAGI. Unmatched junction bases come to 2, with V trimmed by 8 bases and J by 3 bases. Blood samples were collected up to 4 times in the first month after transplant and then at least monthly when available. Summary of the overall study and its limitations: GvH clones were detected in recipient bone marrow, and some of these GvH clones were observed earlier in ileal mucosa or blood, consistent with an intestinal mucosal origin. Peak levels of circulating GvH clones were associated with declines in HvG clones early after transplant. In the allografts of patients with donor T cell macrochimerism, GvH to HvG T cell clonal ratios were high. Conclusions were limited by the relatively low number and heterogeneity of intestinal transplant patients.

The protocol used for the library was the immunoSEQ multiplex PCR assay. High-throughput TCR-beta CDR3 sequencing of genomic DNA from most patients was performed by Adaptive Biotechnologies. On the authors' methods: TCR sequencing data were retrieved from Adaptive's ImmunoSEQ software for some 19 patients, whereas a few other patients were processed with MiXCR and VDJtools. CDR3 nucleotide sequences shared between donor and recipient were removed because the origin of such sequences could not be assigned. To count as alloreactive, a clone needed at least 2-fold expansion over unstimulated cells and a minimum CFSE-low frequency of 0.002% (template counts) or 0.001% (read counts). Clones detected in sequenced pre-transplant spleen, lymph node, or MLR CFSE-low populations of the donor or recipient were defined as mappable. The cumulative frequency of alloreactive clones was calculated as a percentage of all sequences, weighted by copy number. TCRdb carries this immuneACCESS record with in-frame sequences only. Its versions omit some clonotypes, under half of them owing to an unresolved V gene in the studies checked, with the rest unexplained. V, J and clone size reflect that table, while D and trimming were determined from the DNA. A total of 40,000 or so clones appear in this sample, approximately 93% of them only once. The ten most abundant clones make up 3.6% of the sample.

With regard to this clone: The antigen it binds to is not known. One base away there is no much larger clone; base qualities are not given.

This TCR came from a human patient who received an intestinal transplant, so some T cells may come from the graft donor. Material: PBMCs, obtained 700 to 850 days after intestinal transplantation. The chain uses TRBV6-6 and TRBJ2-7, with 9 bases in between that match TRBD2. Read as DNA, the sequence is TGTGCCAGCGGCGGGGGGGGCTACGAGCAGTACTTC. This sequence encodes CASGGGGYEQYF.